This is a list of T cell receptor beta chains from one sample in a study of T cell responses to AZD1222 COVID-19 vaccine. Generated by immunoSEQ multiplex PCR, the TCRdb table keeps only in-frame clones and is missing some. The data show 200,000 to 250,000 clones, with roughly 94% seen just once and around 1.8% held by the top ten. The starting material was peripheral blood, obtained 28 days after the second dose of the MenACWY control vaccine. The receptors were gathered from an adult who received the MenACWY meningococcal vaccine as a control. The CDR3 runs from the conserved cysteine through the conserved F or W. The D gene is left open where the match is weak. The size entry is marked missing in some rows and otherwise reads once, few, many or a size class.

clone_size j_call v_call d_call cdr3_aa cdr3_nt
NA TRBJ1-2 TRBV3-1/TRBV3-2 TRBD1 CASTQGFSIGTGGGYTF TGTGCCAGCACCCAAGGCTTTTCGATCGGGACAGGGGGTGGCTACACCTTC
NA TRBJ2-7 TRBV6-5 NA CASRGRQLEQYF TGTGCCAGCAGGGGCAGGCAGTTGGAGCAGTACTTC
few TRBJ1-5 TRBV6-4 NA CASSESGAGNQPQHF TGTGCCAGCAGTGAGTCGGGGGCGGGCAATCAGCCCCAGCATTTT
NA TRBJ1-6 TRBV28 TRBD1 CASSLGQGSNSPLHF TGTGCCAGCAGTTTGGGACAGGGGTCTAATTCACCCCTCCACTTT
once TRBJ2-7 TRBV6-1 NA CASSERNSYEQYF TGTGCCAGCAGTGAAAGGAACTCCTACGAGCAGTACTTC
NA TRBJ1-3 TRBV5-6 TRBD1 CASSWDSQTGNTIYF TGTGCCAGCAGCTGGGACAGTCAAACTGGAAACACCATATATTTT
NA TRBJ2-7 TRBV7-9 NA CASSLDSYSYEQYF TGTGCCAGCAGCCTCGACAGTTACTCCTACGAGCAGTACTTC
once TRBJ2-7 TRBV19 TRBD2 CASSRGEPSYEQYF TGTGCCAGTAGCCGGGGGGAACCCTCCTACGAGCAGTACTTC
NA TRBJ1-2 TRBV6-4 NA CASSEGPGGYGYTF TGTGCCAGCAGCGAGGGCCCCGGAGGCTATGGCTACACCTTC
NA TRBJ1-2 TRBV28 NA CASSFPGNYGYTF TGTGCCAGCAGTTTTCCGGGAAATTATGGCTACACCTTC
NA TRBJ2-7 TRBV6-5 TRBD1 CASSPRTGSYEQYF TGTGCCAGCAGCCCGAGGACAGGCTCCTACGAGCAGTACTTC
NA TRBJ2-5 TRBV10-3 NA CAISDEGRGAETQYF TGTGCCATCAGTGACGAGGGCCGCGGAGCTGAGACCCAGTACTTC
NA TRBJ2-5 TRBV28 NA CASGGARGETQYF TGTGCCAGCGGGGGGGCGCGAGGGGAGACCCAGTACTTC